This TCR beta chain is from a study of T cell repertoires in cytomegalovirus infection. Study-level background: Public TCR beta signatures provided an indication of both CMV infection and a matching HLA type. General study points: Using cumulative public TCR beta family frequency, the authors identified those who carried CMV together with the relevant HLA. Ex vivo responses were dominated by HLA-C-restricted CMV-specific TCR beta clonotypes.

Germline assignment: CDR1 SGHDN and CDR2 FVKESK. The CDR3 is 15 amino acids. Trimming removed 3 bases from V and 5 bases from J; junction bases left unmatched: 7. Concerning this clonotype itself: Its matching antigen is unknown.

TCRdb redid the calling of the reads with MiXCR, one entry per CDR3 protein. The data contain roughly 600,000 distinct CDR3 sequences, 20% to 25% of them singletons. The sequenced material came from CD8+ T cells from PBMCs. This sequence originates from a human donor in good health (CMV status not recorded). Some clones in this sample may be carry-over from other donors' samples. The chain combines TRBV14 with TRBJ2-1; 7 nucleotides match TRBD1. The CDR3 coding sequence is TGTGCCAGCAGCCACCCGGGACAGATTAACAATGAGCAGTTCTTC. This sequence encodes CASSHPGQINNEQFF.